In this sample, the clone carrying this T cell receptor beta chain turned up once. The same CDR3 can be traced to other DNA sequences in this sample. The CDR3 length is 15 residues. The V gene's germline CDR1 is SGHDN and CDR2 FVKESK. V gave up 0 bases and J gave up 2 bases, with 11 bases separating them. These data originate in a study of shared clonotypes between healthy human individuals. For the study at large: CD4 naive cells filled three plates per donor, CD4 memory three, CD8 naive two and CD8 memory one.

Positive CCR7 selection of CD45RO-negative cells yielded the naive CD8 cells, and terminally differentiated effector memory CD45RA+ cells were excluded. The healthy adult donors were HIV-negative and reported no recent acute infections or vaccinations. Deep level was the assay's run setting. Clones were read by immunoSEQ multiplex PCR, and TCRdb kept only the in-frame ones, dropping some. The sample lists approximately 2,200,000 clones; around 93% were seen once. The source of this sequence is a man between 18 and 29 years old in good health. Some clones in this sample may be carry-over from other donors' samples. Source material: naive CD8+ T cells from PBMCs. V usage is TRBV14 and J usage is TRBJ2-7; D may match TRBD1 or TRBD2 (5 bases each). The CDR3 DNA follows: TGTGCCAGCAGCCAAGATCTCGGGGCCGCCTACGAGCAGTACTTC. Protein sequence: CASSQDLGAAYEQYF.